This T cell receptor beta chain appears in the sequencing data of a study of cytomegalovirus exposure and HLA in healthy donors. The primer mix had 60 Vbeta and 13 Jbeta primers. The assay was immunoSEQ multiplex PCR, and TCRdb's table has in-frame clones only and misses some. The top ten hold approximately 6.4% of the sample, which has some 91,000 clones, roughly 80% seen once. The CDR3 is made up of 15 amino acids. Looked up from germline, CDR1 is KGHSH and CDR2 is LQKENI. Trimming stripped 2 bases from V and 1 base from J, with 11 bases between. Comments on this clone: Antigen specificity is unknown.

Study conclusions and caveats: The study put some 160 TCR beta chains on its list as cytomegalovirus-associated.

This receptor was obtained from a man between 35 and 55 years old in good health and CMV-seropositive. The sequenced sample was PBMCs. The rearrangement uses TRBV18 and TRBJ1-2, with a weak D call TRBD1 (6 bases). The CDR3 coding sequence is TGTGCCAGCTCACCAATAGGACAGAATAACTATGGCTACACCTTC. This encodes CASSPIGQNNYGYTF.